This T cell receptor beta chain was identified in a study of control samples from healthy donors and cancer patients. Unmatched junction bases numbered 3, after V lost 3 bases and J lost 8 bases. The CDR3 extends over 13 amino acids. This table comes from immunoSEQ multiplex PCR, and its TCRdb copy is limited to in-frame clones, with some not included. Among some 130,000 clones listed, approximately 90% were seen once. The specimen sequenced was blood. This clonotype was obtained from a woman aged 50 to 65 in good health. The chain carries TRBV12-3 or TRBV12-4 and TRBJ1-2; TRBD1 matches 10 bases. CDR3 sequence (DNA): TGTGCCAGCAGTTTGACAGGGGGCAGAGGCTACACCTTC. Translated: CASSLTGGRGYTF.